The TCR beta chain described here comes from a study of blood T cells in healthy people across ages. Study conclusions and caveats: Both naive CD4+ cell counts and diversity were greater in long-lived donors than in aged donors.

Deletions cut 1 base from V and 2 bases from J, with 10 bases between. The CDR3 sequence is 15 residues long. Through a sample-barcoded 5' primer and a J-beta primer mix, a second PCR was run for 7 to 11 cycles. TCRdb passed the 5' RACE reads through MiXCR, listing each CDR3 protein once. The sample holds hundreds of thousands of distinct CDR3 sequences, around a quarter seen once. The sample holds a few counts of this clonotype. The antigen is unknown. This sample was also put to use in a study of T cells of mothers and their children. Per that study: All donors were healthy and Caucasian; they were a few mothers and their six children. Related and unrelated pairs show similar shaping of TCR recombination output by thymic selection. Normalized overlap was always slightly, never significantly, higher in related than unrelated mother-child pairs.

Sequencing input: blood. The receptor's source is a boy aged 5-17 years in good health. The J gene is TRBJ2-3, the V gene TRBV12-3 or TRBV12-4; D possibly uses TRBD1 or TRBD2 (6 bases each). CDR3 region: CASSLVGGYTDTQYF. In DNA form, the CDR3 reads TGTGCCAGCAGTTTAGTAGGGGGGTACACAGATACGCAGTATTTT.